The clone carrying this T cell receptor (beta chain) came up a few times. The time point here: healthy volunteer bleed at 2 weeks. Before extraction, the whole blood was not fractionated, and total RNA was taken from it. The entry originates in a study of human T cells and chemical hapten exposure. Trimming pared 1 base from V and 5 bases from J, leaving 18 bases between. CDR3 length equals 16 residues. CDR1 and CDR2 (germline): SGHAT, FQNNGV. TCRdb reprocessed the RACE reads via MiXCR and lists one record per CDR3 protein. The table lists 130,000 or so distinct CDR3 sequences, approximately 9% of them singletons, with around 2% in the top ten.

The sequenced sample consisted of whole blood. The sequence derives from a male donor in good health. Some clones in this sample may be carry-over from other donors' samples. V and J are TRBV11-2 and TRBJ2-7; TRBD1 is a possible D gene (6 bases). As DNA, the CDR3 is TGTGCCAGCAGCTTAGCATGGGACACTTACGGCCACGAGCAGTACTTC. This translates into CASSLAWDTYGHEQYF.